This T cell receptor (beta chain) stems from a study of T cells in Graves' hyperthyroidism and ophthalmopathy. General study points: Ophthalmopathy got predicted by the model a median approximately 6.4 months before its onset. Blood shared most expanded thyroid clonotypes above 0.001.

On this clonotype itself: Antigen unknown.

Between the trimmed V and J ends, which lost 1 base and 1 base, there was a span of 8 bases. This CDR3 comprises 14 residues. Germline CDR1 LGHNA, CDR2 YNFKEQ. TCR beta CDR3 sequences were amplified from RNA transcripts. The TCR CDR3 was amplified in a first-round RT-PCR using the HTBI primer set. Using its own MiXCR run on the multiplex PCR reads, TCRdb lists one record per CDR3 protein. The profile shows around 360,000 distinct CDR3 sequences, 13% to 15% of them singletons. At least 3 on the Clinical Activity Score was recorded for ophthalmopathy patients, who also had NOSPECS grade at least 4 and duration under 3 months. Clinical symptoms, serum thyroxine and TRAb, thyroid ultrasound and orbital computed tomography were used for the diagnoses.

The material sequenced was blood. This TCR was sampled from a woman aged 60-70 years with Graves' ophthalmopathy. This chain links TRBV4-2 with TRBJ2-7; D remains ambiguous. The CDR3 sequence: CASSQVGLSYEQYF. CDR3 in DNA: TGTGCCAGCAGCCAAGTCGGGCTATCCTACGAGCAGTACTTC.